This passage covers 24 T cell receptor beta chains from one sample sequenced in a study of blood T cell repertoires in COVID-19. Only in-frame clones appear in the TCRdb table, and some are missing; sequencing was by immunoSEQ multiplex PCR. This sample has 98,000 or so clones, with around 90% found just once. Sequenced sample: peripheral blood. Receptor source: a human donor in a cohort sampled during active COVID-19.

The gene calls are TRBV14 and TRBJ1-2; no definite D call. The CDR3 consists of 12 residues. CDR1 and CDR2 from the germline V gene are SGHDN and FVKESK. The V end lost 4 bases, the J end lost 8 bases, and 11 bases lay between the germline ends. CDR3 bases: TGTGCCAGCAGCCGGGGAGGCGGAGGCTACACCTTC. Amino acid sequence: CASSRGGGGYTF. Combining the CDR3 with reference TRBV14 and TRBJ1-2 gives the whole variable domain EAGVTQFPSHSVIEKGQTVTLRCDPISGHDNLYWYRRVMGKEIKFLLHFVKESKQDESGMPNNRFLAERTGGTYSTLKVQPAELEDSGVYFCASSRGGGGYTFGSGTRLTVV.

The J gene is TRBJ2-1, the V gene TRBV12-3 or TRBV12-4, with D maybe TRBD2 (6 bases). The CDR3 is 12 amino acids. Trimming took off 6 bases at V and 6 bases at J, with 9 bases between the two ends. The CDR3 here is CASSLGGNEQFF. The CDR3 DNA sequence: TGTGCCAGCAGCCTGGGAGGCAATGAGCAGTTCTTC.

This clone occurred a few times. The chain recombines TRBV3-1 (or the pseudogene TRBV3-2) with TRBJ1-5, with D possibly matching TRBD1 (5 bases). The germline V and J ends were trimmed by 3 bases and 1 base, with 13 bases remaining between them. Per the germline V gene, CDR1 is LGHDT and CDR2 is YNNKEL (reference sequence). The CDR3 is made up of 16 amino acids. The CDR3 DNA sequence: TGTGCCAGCAGCCAGGGAGGGGCGCCAAGCAATCAGCCCCAGCATTTT. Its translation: CASSQGGAPSNQPQHF.

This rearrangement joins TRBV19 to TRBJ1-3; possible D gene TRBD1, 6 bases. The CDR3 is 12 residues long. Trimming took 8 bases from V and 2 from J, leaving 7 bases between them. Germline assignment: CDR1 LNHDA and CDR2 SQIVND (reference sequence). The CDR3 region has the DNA TGTGCCAGTTACAGGGCTGGAAACACCATATATTTT. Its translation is CASYRAGNTIYF.

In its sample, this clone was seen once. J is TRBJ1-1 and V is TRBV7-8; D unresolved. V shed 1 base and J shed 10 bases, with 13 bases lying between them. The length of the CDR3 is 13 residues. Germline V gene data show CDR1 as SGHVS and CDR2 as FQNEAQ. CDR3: CASSLVAGHGAFF. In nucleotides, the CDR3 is TGTGCCAGCAGCTTAGTCGCGGGTCATGGAGCTTTCTTT.

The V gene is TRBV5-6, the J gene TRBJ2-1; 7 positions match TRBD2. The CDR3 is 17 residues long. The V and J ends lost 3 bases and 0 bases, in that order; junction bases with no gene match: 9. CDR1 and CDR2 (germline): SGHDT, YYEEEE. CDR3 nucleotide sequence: TGTGCCAGCAGCTCCCGATACAGGACTAGCTCCTACAATGAGCAGTTCTTC. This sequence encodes CASSSRYRTSSYNEQFF.

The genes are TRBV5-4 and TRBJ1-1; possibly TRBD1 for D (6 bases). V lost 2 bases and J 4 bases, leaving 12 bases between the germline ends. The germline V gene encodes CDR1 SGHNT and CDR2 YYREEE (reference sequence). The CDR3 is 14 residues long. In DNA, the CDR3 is TGTGCCAGCAGCTTCAGGGGCCAAATCACTGAAGCTTTCTTT. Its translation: CASSFRGQITEAFF.

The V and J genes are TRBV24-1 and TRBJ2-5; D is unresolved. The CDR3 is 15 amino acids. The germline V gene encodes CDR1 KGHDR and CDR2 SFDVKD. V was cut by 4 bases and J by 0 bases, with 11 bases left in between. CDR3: CATSDRTEYQETQYF. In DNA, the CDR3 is TGTGCCACCAGTGACCGTACAGAGTACCAAGAGACCCAGTACTTC.

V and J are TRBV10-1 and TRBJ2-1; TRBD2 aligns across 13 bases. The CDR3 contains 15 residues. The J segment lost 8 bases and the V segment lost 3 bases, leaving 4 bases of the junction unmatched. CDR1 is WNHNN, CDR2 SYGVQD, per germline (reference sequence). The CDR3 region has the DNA TGCGCCAGCAGTGACCGGACTAGCGGGAGCTATGAGCAGTTCTTC. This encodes CASSDRTSGSYEQFF.

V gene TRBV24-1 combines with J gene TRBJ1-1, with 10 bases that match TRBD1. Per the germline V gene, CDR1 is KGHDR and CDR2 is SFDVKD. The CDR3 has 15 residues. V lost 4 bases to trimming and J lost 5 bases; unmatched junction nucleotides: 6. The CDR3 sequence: CATSDGGTGVTEAFF. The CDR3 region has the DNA TGTGCCACCAGTGACGGGGGGACAGGGGTGACTGAAGCTTTCTTT.

The CDR3 loop reads CASRRRTVKLGNTIYF. The DNA of the CDR3 is TGTGCCAGCAGACGAAGGACAGTTAAACTTGGAAACACCATATATTTT. V usage is TRBV28 and J usage is TRBJ1-3, with D possibly being TRBD1 (6 bases). This CDR3 has 16 residues. The germline gives CDR1 MDHEN, CDR2 SYDVKM. Trimming removed 6 bases from V and 3 bases from J, with 18 bases in between.

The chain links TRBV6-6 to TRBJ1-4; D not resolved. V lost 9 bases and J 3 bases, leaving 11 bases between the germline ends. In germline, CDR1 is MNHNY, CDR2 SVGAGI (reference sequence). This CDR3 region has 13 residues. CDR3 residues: CASIDPANEKLFF. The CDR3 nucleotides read TGTGCCAGTATAGATCCGGCTAATGAAAAACTGTTTTTT.

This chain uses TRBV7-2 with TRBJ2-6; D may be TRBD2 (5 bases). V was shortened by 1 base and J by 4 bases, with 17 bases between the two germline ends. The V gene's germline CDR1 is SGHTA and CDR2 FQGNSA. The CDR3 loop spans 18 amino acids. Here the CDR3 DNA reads TGTGCCAGCAGCTTAGGACGGTACCAGCCGGGGGGGGCCAACGTCCTGACTTTC. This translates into CASSLGRYQPGGANVLTF.

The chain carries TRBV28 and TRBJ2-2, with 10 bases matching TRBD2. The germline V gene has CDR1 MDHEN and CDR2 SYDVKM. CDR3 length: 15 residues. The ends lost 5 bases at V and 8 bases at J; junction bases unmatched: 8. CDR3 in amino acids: CASSVTTSGVGELFF. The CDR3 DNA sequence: TGTGCCAGCAGTGTCACCACTAGCGGGGTGGGGGAGCTGTTTTTT.

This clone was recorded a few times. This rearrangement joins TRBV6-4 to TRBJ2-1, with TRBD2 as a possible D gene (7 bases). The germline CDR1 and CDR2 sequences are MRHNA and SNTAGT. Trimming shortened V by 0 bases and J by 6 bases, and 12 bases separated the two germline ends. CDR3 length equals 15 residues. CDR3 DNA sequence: TGTGCCAGCAGTGACTCGGAGGGAGGGGGCAATGAGCAGTTCTTC. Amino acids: CASSDSEGGGNEQFF.

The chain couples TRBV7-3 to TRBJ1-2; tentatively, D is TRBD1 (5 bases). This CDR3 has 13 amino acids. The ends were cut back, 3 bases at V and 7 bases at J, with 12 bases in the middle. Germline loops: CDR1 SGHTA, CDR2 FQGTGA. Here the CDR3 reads CASSLSQGSGYTF. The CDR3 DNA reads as TGTGCCAGCAGCTTGTCTCAGGGTAGTGGCTACACCTTC.

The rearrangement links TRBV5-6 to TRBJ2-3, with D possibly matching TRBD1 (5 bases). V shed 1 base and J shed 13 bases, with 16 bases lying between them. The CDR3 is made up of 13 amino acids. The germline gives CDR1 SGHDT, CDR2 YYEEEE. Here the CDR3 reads CASSLPSGSRKYF. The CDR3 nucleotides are TGTGCCAGCAGCTTGCCGTCAGGGTCTAGGAAGTATTTT.

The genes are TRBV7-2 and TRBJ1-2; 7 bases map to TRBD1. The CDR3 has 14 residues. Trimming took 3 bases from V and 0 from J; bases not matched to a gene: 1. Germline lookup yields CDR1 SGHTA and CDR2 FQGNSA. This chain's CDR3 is CASSLGQTNYGYTF. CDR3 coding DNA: TGTGCCAGCAGCTTGGGACAGACTAACTATGGCTACACCTTC.

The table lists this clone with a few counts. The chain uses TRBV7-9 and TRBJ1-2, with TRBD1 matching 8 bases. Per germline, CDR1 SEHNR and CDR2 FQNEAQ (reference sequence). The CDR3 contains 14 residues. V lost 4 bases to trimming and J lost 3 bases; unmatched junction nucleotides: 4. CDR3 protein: CASSSSGGDYGYTF. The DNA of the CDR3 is TGTGCCAGCAGCTCATCAGGGGGCGACTATGGCTACACCTTC. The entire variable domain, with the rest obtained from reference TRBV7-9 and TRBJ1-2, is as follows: DTGVSQNPRHKITKRGQNVTFRCDPISEHNRLYWYRQTLGQGPEFLTYFQNEAQLEKSRLLSDRFSAERPKGSFSTLEIQRTEQGDSAMYLCASSSSGGDYGYTFGSGTRLTVV.

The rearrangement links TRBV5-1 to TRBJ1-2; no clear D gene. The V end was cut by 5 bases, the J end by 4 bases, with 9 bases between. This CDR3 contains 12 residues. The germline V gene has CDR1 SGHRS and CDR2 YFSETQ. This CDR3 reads CASRVTGYGYTF. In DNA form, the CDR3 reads TGCGCCAGCAGGGTCACCGGCTATGGCTACACCTTC. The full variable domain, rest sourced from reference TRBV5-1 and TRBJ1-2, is KAGVTQTPRYLIKTRGQQVTLSCSPISGHRSVSWYQQTPGQGLQFLFEYFSETQRNKGNFPGRFSGRQFSNSRSEMNVSTLELGDSALYLCASRVTGYGYTFGSGTRLTVV.

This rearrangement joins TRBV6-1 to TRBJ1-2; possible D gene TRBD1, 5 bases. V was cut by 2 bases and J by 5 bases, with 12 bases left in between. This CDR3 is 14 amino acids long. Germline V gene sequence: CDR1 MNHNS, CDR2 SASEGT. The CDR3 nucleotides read TGTGCCAGCAGTGAAAATGGGGGAGGGTATGGCTACACCTTC. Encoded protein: CASSENGGGYGYTF.

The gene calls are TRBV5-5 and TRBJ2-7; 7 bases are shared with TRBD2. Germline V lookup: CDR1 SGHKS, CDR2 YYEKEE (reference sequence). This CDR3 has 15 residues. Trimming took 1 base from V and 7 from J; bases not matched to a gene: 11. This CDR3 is CASSLYQGGVGEQYF. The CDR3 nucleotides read TGTGCCAGCAGCTTGTACCAGGGAGGGGTAGGGGAGCAGTACTTC. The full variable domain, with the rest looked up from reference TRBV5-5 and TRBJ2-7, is DAGVTQSPTHLIKTRGQQVTLRCSPISGHKSVSWYQQVLGQGPQFIFQYYEKEERGRGNFPDRFSARQFPNYSSELNVNALLLGDSALYLCASSLYQGGVGEQYFGPGTRLTVT.

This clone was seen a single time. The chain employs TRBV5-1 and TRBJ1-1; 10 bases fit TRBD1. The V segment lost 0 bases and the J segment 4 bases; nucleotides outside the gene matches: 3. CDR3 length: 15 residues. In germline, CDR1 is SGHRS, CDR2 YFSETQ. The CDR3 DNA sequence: TGCGCCAGCAGCTTGGAAGGACAGGGGGTCACTGAAGCTTTCTTT. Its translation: CASSLEGQGVTEAFF.

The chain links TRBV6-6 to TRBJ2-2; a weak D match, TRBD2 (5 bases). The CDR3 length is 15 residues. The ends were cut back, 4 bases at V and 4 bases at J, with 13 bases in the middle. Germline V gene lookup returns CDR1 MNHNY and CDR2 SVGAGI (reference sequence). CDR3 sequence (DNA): TGTGCCAGCAGTTCCACCGCCCGGGGCACCGGGGAGCTGTTTTTT. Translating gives CASSSTARGTGELFF.